Listed below are T cell receptor beta chains from one sample, sequenced in a study of vaccination and CD4 T cells after COVID-19. These TCRs are of unknown antigen specificity. TCRdb reprocessed the PCR reads with MiXCR, giving one entry per CDR3 protein. The data contain about 13,000 distinct CDR3 sequences, around 50% of them singletons. The sample consisted of CD4+ T cells from blood, cultured in vitro. The receptor set was obtained from a human donor who had recovered from COVID-19. The CDR3 runs from the conserved cysteine through the conserved F or W. A D gene is named only where the DNA matches it firmly. Where a row states a size, it is once, few, many or the class of an expanded clone; other rows omit it.

clone_size: .
j_call: TRBJ2-7
v_call: TRBV15
d_call: .
cdr3_aa: CATRRDGIYEQYF
cdr3_nt: TGTGCCACCAGAAGAGACGGGATCTACGAGCAGTACTTC

clone_size: few
j_call: TRBJ1-5
v_call: TRBV20-1
d_call: .
cdr3_aa: CSGIIGINQPQHF
cdr3_nt: TGCAGTGGTATCATCGGGATTAATCAGCCCCAGCATTTT

clone_size: .
j_call: TRBJ2-7
v_call: TRBV6-1
d_call: .
cdr3_aa: CASDKFGTSLYEQYF
cdr3_nt: TGTGCCAGCGACAAATTCGGGACAAGCCTGTACGAGCAGTACTTC

clone_size: .
j_call: TRBJ1-5
v_call: TRBV20-1
d_call: .
cdr3_aa: CSVGRLNQPQHF
cdr3_nt: TGCAGTGTGGGGCGGTTAAATCAGCCCCAGCATTTT

clone_size: few
j_call: TRBJ1-2
v_call: TRBV2
d_call: .
cdr3_aa: CASREDLSSRGYTF
cdr3_nt: TGTGCCAGCAGAGAGGACCTCTCATCGAGGGGCTACACCTTC

clone_size: .
j_call: TRBJ2-7
v_call: TRBV20-1
d_call: .
cdr3_aa: CSAREQGEREQYF
cdr3_nt: TGCAGTGCTAGAGAACAGGGAGAGAGGGAGCAGTACTTC

clone_size: .
j_call: TRBJ1-5
v_call: TRBV6-2/TRBV6-3
d_call: TRBD1
cdr3_aa: CASSWGTDSNQPQHF
cdr3_nt: TGTGCCAGCAGTTGGGGGACAGATAGCAATCAGCCCCAGCATTTT

clone_size: few
j_call: TRBJ2-2
v_call: TRBV27
d_call: .
cdr3_aa: CARIQTNTGELFF
cdr3_nt: TGTGCCAGAATCCAGACTAACACCGGGGAGCTGTTTTTT

clone_size: once
j_call: TRBJ1-6
v_call: TRBV28
d_call: .
cdr3_aa: CASSSNRQYNSPLHF
cdr3_nt: TGTGCCAGCAGTTCTAACCGACAGTATAATTCACCCCTCCACTTT

clone_size: .
j_call: TRBJ2-1
v_call: TRBV12-3/TRBV12-4
d_call: .
cdr3_aa: CASSDRESYNEQFF
cdr3_nt: TGTGCCAGCAGTGACAGAGAATCCTACAATGAGCAGTTCTTC

clone_size: once
j_call: TRBJ2-7
v_call: TRBV30
d_call: TRBD1
cdr3_aa: CAWSAGQSFYEQYF
cdr3_nt: TGTGCCTGGAGTGCGGGACAGTCCTTCTACGAGCAGTACTTC

clone_size: .
j_call: TRBJ2-7
v_call: TRBV2
d_call: TRBD1
cdr3_aa: CASRIGTGRSYEQYF
cdr3_nt: TGTGCCAGCAGAATCGGGACAGGGAGGTCCTACGAGCAGTACTTC

clone_size: .
j_call: TRBJ2-3
v_call: TRBV7-9
d_call: .
cdr3_aa: CASSSSLGWEGETDTQYF
cdr3_nt: TGTGCCAGCAGCTCTAGCCTCGGGTGGGAGGGGGAAACAGATACGCAGTATTTT

clone_size: .
j_call: TRBJ1-1
v_call: TRBV5-1
d_call: TRBD1
cdr3_aa: CASSVGQGGRNTEAFF
cdr3_nt: TGCGCCAGCAGCGTCGGACAGGGCGGTAGGAACACTGAAGCTTTCTTT

clone_size: .
j_call: TRBJ1-2
v_call: TRBV19
d_call: .
cdr3_aa: CASSGVAGLGYTF
cdr3_nt: TGTGCCAGTAGTGGCGTCGCAGGGTTAGGCTACACCTTC

clone_size: few
j_call: TRBJ2-7
v_call: TRBV10-1
d_call: .
cdr3_aa: CASSEGHKRYEQYF
cdr3_nt: TGCGCCAGCAGTGAGGGACACAAGCGTTACGAGCAGTACTTC